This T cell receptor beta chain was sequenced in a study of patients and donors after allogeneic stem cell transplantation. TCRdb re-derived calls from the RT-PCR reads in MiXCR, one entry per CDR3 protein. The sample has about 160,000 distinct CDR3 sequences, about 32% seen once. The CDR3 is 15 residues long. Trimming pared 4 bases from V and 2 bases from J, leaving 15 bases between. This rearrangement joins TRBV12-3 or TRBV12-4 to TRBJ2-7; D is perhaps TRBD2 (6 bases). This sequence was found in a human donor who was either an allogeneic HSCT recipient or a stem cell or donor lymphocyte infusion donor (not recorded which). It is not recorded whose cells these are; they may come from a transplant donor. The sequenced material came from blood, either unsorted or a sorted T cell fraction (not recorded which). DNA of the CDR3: TGTGCCAGCAGTTGGACTATGAACCCCACCTACGAGCAGTACTTC. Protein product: CASSWTMNPTYEQYF.